This TCR beta chain stems from a study of beta chain features in type 1 diabetes. Study-level findings and limits: Type 1 diabetes patients had moderately but significantly shorter TCRB CDR3s in all four CD4+ subsets. The naive, central memory and Treg TCRB repertoires showed an apparent similarity that was greater among patients than among healthy donors.

Isolated RNA was reverse transcribed in full, so expressed TCRB transcripts were sequenced. TCRdb's table, derived via immunoSEQ multiplex PCR, lists solely in-frame clones and lacks some. The sample holds about 370,000 clones; about 14% are singletons and the top ten take 0.019%. A single heparinised blood sample, averaging about 120 mL, was obtained per donor. Regarding this clone: What it recognizes is unknown.

The CDR3 has 17 residues. Germline trimming cut 7 bases from V and 0 bases from J; bases unmatched to any gene: 11. Germline V gene data show CDR1 as SQVTM and CDR2 as ANQGSEA. The genes are TRBV29-1 and TRBJ2-4; TRBD2 agrees at 11 bases. The source of this sequence is a woman under 30 in good health. Sequenced: naive CD4+ T cells from blood. In nucleotides, the CDR3 is TGCAGCGCCATCAGACTAGCGGGACCTATAGCCAAAAACATTCAGTACTTC. Protein: CSAIRLAGPIAKNIQYF.